The 30 T cell receptor beta chains below were found in one sample sequenced in a study of T cell changes during pregnancy in multiple sclerosis (dated by TCRdb to about 2019). Receptors were amplified or captured by the immunoSEQ multiplex PCR assay. The immuneACCESS repertoire file appears here via TCRdb, limited to in-frame rearrangements. These files lack a portion of the clones; in checked studies, under half of the deficit traces to unresolved V genes, and the cause of the others is not known. The sample has 45,000 or so clones on record, 70% to 90% of them singletons. The top ten clones comprise over 1% of the sample. Sequencing used CD4+ T cells from peripheral blood mononuclear cells, obtained after pregnancy. All receptors come from a female donor with multiple sclerosis, enrolled in a pregnancy study.

The chain combines TRBV9 with TRBJ2-5; a weak D match, TRBD1 (8 bases). Germline V lookup: CDR1 SGDLS, CDR2 YYNGEE. The V end lost 0 bases, the J end lost 5 bases, and 20 bases lay between the germline ends. This CDR3 is built from 17 residues. DNA of the CDR3: TGTGCCAGCAGCGTAGAAACAGGGGGGGTTTTGAGGGAGACCCAGTACTTC. Protein: CASSVETGGVLRETQYF.

This chain links TRBV29-1 with TRBJ2-5; 9 positions agree with TRBD2. Losses at the gene ends were 4 bases for V and 4 bases for J; bases not matched to a gene: 1. The length of the CDR3 is 12 residues. The germline V gene encodes CDR1 SQVTM and CDR2 ANQGSEA. CDR3 DNA: TGCAGCGTTGTGACTAGCGGAGAGACCCAGTACTTC. This gives the protein CSVVTSGETQYF.

The J gene is TRBJ2-5, the V gene TRBV28; TRBD2 matches 7 bases. The CDR3 consists of 14 residues. The junction had 14 bases not matched to a gene; V was cut back by 9 bases and J by 7 bases. Germline CDR1 reads MDHEN; CDR2 reads SYDVKM. The CDR3 DNA is TGTGCCAGTAAGGCCCGGACGGGGAGGGGGACCCAGTACTTC. Encoded protein: CASKARTGRGTQYF.

The rearrangement links TRBV29-1 to TRBJ1-2; 9 nucleotides align to TRBD1. CDR1 SQVTM and CDR2 ANQGSEA come from the germline V gene. J gave up 4 bases and V 7 bases, and 7 bases lay outside the gene matches. The CDR3 loop spans 13 amino acids. The CDR3 protein is CSGTGVGGYGYTF. Here the CDR3 DNA reads TGCAGCGGGACAGGGGTTGGTGGCTATGGCTACACCTTC.

J is TRBJ1-1 and V is TRBV6-5; tentative D call: TRBD1 (6 bases). V was shortened by 6 bases and J by 1 base, with 12 bases between the two germline ends. The length of the CDR3 is 14 residues. Germline V lookup: CDR1 MNHEY, CDR2 SVGAGI. Written as DNA, the CDR3 is TGTGCCAGCAGCTACCGGACAGAGAACACTGAAGCTTTCTTT. This sequence encodes CASSYRTENTEAFF.

The genes are TRBV19 and TRBJ2-5, with 9 bases aligning to TRBD2. The J segment lost 6 bases and the V segment lost 3 bases, leaving 5 bases of the junction unmatched. CDR1 and CDR2 (germline): LNHDA, SQIVND (reference sequence). The length of the CDR3 is 14 residues. CDR3 protein: CASSIRTSVKTQYF. In DNA form, the CDR3 reads TGTGCCAGTAGTATCCGGACTAGCGTGAAGACCCAGTACTTC.

This chain links TRBV30 with TRBJ1-5, with 11 bases lining up with TRBD1. V trimming: 8 bases; J trimming: 7 bases; junction bases outside the gene matches: 16. This CDR3 spans 16 amino acids. Germline V gene data show CDR1 as GTSNPN and CDR2 as SVGIG (reference sequence). CDR3 sequence reads: CAGSAGQGGVGQPQHF. The DNA of the CDR3 is TGTGCCGGATCAGCGGGACAGGGGGGAGTGGGCCAGCCCCAGCATTTT.

The V and J genes are TRBV5-1 and TRBJ2-5; D may be TRBD1 (6 bases). In germline, CDR1 is SGHRS, CDR2 YFSETQ. The CDR3 sequence is 14 residues long. The V end lost 1 base, the J end lost 3 bases, and 10 bases lay between the germline ends. Written as DNA, the CDR3 is TGCGCCAGCAGCTTGTGGTCAGGGGAAGAGACCCAGTACTTC. Its translation: CASSLWSGEETQYF.

This chain joins TRBV19 and TRBJ2-5, with 9 nucleotides matching TRBD2. The junction had 12 bases not matched to a gene; V was cut back by 10 bases and J by 0 bases. The CDR3 covers 16 residues. Germline values: CDR1 LNHDA, CDR2 SQIVND (reference sequence). CDR3 bases: TGTGCCACTGGTAGCGGGGGACCCTCTTACCAAGAGACCCAGTACTTC. Residues: CATGSGGPSYQETQYF.

The chain joins TRBV7-6 to TRBJ1-3; TRBD1 agrees at 8 bases. The CDR3 extends over 16 amino acids. Trimming at V came to 4 bases and at J to 1 base, leaving 6 bases not matched to a gene. CDR1 and CDR2 from the germline V gene are SGHVS and FNYEAQ. CDR3 bases: TGTGCCAGCAGCTCTACGTGGACAGGGTCTGGAAACACCATATATTTT. Protein product: CASSSTWTGSGNTIYF.

The chain recombines TRBV18 with TRBJ2-3; tentatively, D is TRBD1 (6 bases). Trimming took 3 bases from V and 14 from J, leaving 15 bases between them. CDR3 length equals 12 residues. Germline CDR1 is KGHSH and CDR2 is LQKENI. In DNA, the CDR3 is TGTGCCAGCTCACCTGACCGGGACATGGGGTATTTT. Its translation is CASSPDRDMGYF.

The gene calls are TRBV5-1 and TRBJ2-1, with D possibly being TRBD2 (6 bases). Trimming left V 2 bases short and J 9 bases short, with 18 bases between. The CDR3 spans 15 residues. Germline-derived CDR1 and CDR2 are SGHRS and YFSETQ. CDR3 sequence: CASSLLPSEGSEQFF. For the CDR3, the DNA is TGCGCCAGCAGCTTATTACCTAGCGAAGGAAGTGAGCAGTTCTTC.

The rearrangement joins TRBV5-1 to TRBJ2-2; D not resolved. The CDR3 sequence is 13 residues long. CDR1 is SGHRS, CDR2 YFSETQ, per germline. Trimming left V 4 bases short and J 4 bases short, with 8 bases between. CDR3 nucleotide sequence: TGCGCCAGCAGCGGGCAGCTCACCGGGGAGCTGTTTTTT. Its protein product is CASSGQLTGELFF.

Worth noting for this clone: In the same sample, other DNA sequences code for this CDR3. The chain combines TRBV9 with TRBJ2-5; TRBD2 aligns across 8 bases. Germline V gene lookup returns CDR1 SGDLS and CDR2 YYNGEE. The V segment lost 0 bases and the J segment 2 bases; nucleotides outside the gene matches: 3. This CDR3 comprises 15 residues. CDR3 sequence reads: CASSVVAGTQETQYF. The CDR3 DNA follows: TGTGCCAGCAGCGTAGTAGCGGGAACTCAAGAGACCCAGTACTTC.

The V and J genes are TRBV5-4 and TRBJ2-1; D is ambiguous. V was trimmed by 0 bases and J by 0 bases, leaving 7 bases between them. The CDR3 contains 15 residues. CDR1 is SGHNT, CDR2 YYREEE, per germline (reference sequence). In nucleotides, the CDR3 is TGTGCCAGCAGCTTGGATTGGAGCTCCTACAATGAGCAGTTCTTC. Residues: CASSLDWSSYNEQFF.

J is TRBJ2-1 and V is TRBV28; D perhaps matches TRBD1 (7 bases). Germline V gives CDR1 MDHEN, CDR2 SYDVKM. V lost 5 bases to trimming and J lost 0 bases, with 17 bases between them. The CDR3 runs to 17 residues. CDR3 sequence: CASSPLRGTHSYNEQFF. DNA of the CDR3: TGTGCCAGCAGTCCTCTCAGGGGGACTCACTCCTACAATGAGCAGTTCTTC.

This clone has only a few counts. V gene TRBV30 combines with J gene TRBJ2-7; no definite D call. Germline-derived CDR1 and CDR2 are GTSNPN and SVGIG (reference sequence). Trimming removed 0 bases from V and 7 bases from J, with 13 bases in between. This CDR3 region has 13 residues. This CDR3 reads CAWSVGLPREQYF. The CDR3 DNA reads as TGTGCCTGGAGTGTAGGTCTTCCCAGGGAGCAGTACTTC.

The genes are TRBV11-2 and TRBJ1-5; a possible D gene is TRBD1 (5 bases). Germline CDR1 is SGHAT and CDR2 is FQNNGV. The CDR3 extends over 14 amino acids. V was clipped by 7 bases and J by 10 bases, with 20 bases between them. The CDR3 region is CASTTLDGGEPQHF. The CDR3 bases are TGTGCCAGCACCACATTGGACGGAGGGGAACCCCAGCATTTT. Based on the CDR3 plus reference TRBV11-2 and TRBJ1-5, the full variable domain is EAGVAQSPRYKIIEKRQSVAFWCNPISGHATLYWYQQILGQGPKLLIQFQNNGVVDDSQLPKDRFSAERLKGVDSTLKIQPAKLEDSAVYLCASTTLDGGEPQHFGDGTRLSIL.

The chain carries TRBV5-6 and TRBJ1-6; D gene unclear. The CDR3 covers 18 residues. Deletions cut 2 bases from V and 8 bases from J, with 23 bases between. Per germline, CDR1 SGHDT and CDR2 YYEEEE. CDR3 sequence reads: CASSLRAWARRTDSPLHF. In DNA form, the CDR3 reads TGTGCCAGCAGCTTACGTGCCTGGGCCCGACGAACCGATTCACCCCTCCACTTT.

The CDR3 reads CASGPPPLPQYF. In nucleotides, the CDR3 is TGTGCTAGTGGCCCGCCCCCGCTACCGCAGTATTTT. The chain couples TRBV12-5 to TRBJ2-3; D uncertain. The CDR3 is 12 amino acids. The germline V and J ends were trimmed by 6 bases and 10 bases, with 14 bases remaining between them. Germline V CDR1 and CDR2: LGHNT, FRNRAP.

The chain combines TRBV19 with TRBJ1-1; D is unclear. Germline CDR1 and CDR2: LNHDA and SQIVND (reference sequence). The V end was cut by 4 bases, the J end by 5 bases, with 11 bases between. The CDR3 is made up of 13 amino acids. This chain's CDR3 is CASSTSSGTEAFF. Written as DNA, the CDR3 is TGTGCCAGTAGTACTTCGTCGGGGACTGAAGCTTTCTTT.

The chain carries TRBV5-1 and TRBJ2-5; D gene uncertain. Trimming shortened V by 0 bases and J by 2 bases, and 8 bases separated the two germline ends. The CDR3 runs 14 residues. CDR1 and CDR2 (germline): SGHRS, YFSETQ. CDR3 nucleotides: TGCGCCAGCAGCTTGGCCCAGTTACAAGAGACCCAGTACTTC. Translated: CASSLAQLQETQYF.

The J gene is TRBJ2-5, the V gene TRBV18, with TRBD1 matching over 7 bases. Germline CDR1 is KGHSH and CDR2 is LQKENI. CDR3 size: 14 residues. V shed 4 bases, J shed 0 bases, and the junction held 2 bases outside the gene matches. The DNA for the CDR3 is TGTGCCAGCTCACTGGGACAGCACCAAGAGACCCAGTACTTC. Protein: CASSLGQHQETQYF.

The chain employs TRBV7-9 and TRBJ1-6; D unclear. Germline assignment: CDR1 SEHNR and CDR2 FQNEAQ (reference sequence). Trimming stripped 0 bases from V and 5 bases from J, with 5 bases between. The CDR3 spans 14 residues. The CDR3 nucleotides are TGTGCCAGCAGCTTAGCACAAGATAATTCACCCCTCCACTTT. The encoded protein is CASSLAQDNSPLHF.

The rearrangement links TRBV5-1 to TRBJ2-6, with TRBD1 as a possible D gene (5 bases). Germline V gene sequence: CDR1 SGHRS, CDR2 YFSETQ. V was cut by 0 bases and J by 2 bases, with 12 bases left in between. The CDR3 covers 17 residues. In nucleotides, the CDR3 is TGCGCCAGCAGCTTGGAGGCAGGGTTCACTGGGGCCAACGTCCTGACTTTC. It is translated as CASSLEAGFTGANVLTF.

This chain connects TRBV4-1 to TRBJ2-7; TRBD2 matches 13 bases. CDR1 is MGHRA and CDR2 is YSYEKL in the germline V gene. The CDR3 length is 19 residues. After removal of 0 bases from V and 3 bases from J, the junction contained 11 bases not matched to a gene. The CDR3 DNA is TGCGCCAGCAGCCAAGATGGGACTAGCGGGACCCTACCGGGCTACGAGCAGTACTTC. It codes for CASSQDGTSGTLPGYEQYF.

This clone has just one count. The V call is TRBV18, the J call TRBJ1-3, with D possibly TRBD1 on 6 matching bases. Between the trimmed V and J ends, which lost 5 bases and 8 bases, there was a span of 13 bases. Looked up from germline, CDR1 is KGHSH and CDR2 is LQKENI. The CDR3 totals 13 residues. The CDR3 sequence: CASSTGSGYTIYF. The CDR3 DNA sequence: TGTGCCAGCTCAACAGGGTCGGGATACACCATATATTTT.

V and J are TRBV5-1 and TRBJ1-3, with D maybe TRBD1 (6 bases). The V gene's germline CDR1 is SGHRS and CDR2 YFSETQ. This CDR3 is 16 amino acids long. The V end lost 0 bases, the J end lost 0 bases, and 10 bases lay between the germline ends. This chain's CDR3 is CASSLGYRASGNTIYF. DNA of the CDR3: TGCGCCAGCAGCTTGGGTTACAGGGCCTCTGGAAACACCATATATTTT.

The chain combines TRBV7-9 with TRBJ2-3; tentatively, D is TRBD1 (5 bases). Germline assignment: CDR1 SEHNR and CDR2 FQNEAQ (reference sequence). The CDR3 length is 18 residues. The V and J ends lost 2 bases and 2 bases respectively, with 20 bases between them. The CDR3 DNA reads as TGTGCCAGCAGCTTAAGGTGGCAGACAGCCTTTCTCACAGATACGCAGTATTTT. This sequence encodes CASSLRWQTAFLTDTQYF.

This clone was counted a single time. The V call is TRBV7-2, the J call TRBJ2-3, with 8 bases identical to TRBD2. V gave up 3 bases and J gave up 1 base; unmatched junction bases: 0. The germline V gene has CDR1 SGHTA and CDR2 FQGNSA. The CDR3 length is 14 residues. The CDR3 DNA follows: TGTGCCAGCAGCTTGGGACTAGGCACAGATACGCAGTATTTT. Amino acids: CASSLGLGTDTQYF.